The 8 T cell receptor beta chains below were found in one sample sequenced in a study of graft-versus-host responses after intestinal transplantation. These receptors' antigens are unknown. The protocol was immunoSEQ multiplex PCR, while the TCRdb copy is restricted to in-frame clones and leaves out a portion. This table holds around 110,000 clones, about nine tenths found once. The material was unstimulated CD4+ T cells sorted from spleen or lymph node cells, obtained before intestinal transplant. These TCRs come from a human donor who received an intestinal transplant.

The chain joins TRBV5-1 to TRBJ1-1; the match to TRBD1 covers 8 bases. In germline, CDR1 is SGHRS, CDR2 YFSETQ. This CDR3 is 16 amino acids long. V was pared by 4 bases and J by 5 bases, with 13 bases of the junction left unmatched. This CDR3 reads CASSPGQGRGVTEAFF. The CDR3 coding sequence is TGCGCCAGCAGCCCCGGACAGGGTAGAGGGGTTACTGAAGCTTTCTTT. The variable domain in full, completed from reference TRBV5-1 and TRBJ1-1, reads KAGVTQTPRYLIKTRGQQVTLSCSPISGHRSVSWYQQTPGQGLQFLFEYFSETQRNKGNFPGRFSGRQFSNSRSEMNVSTLELGDSALYLCASSPGQGRGVTEAFFGQGTRLTVV.

The gene calls are TRBV11-2 and TRBJ1-4, with D hard to call. This CDR3 is 16 amino acids long. The V end was cut by 4 bases, the J end by 1 base, with 13 bases between. Germline V CDR1 and CDR2: SGHAT, FQNNGV. CDR3 sequence (DNA): TGTGCCAGCAGCTCCTGGGTGGCAGGAACTAATGAAAAACTGTTTTTT. Translation gives CASSSWVAGTNEKLFF. Full variable domain (missing parts from reference TRBV11-2 and TRBJ1-4): EAGVAQSPRYKIIEKRQSVAFWCNPISGHATLYWYQQILGQGPKLLIQFQNNGVVDDSQLPKDRFSAERLKGVDSTLKIQPAKLEDSAVYLCASSSWVAGTNEKLFFGSGTQLSVL.

The V gene is TRBV19, the J gene TRBJ2-7; 9 bases align to TRBD1. Germline V gene lookup returns CDR1 LNHDA and CDR2 SQIVND (reference sequence). V lost 7 bases, J lost 6 bases, and 13 bases stayed unmatched. The CDR3 contains 15 residues. The CDR3 DNA follows: TGTGCCAGTACATCCGCCGGGACAGGGTATGTCGAGCAGTACTTC. This encodes CASTSAGTGYVEQYF.

The chain carries TRBV19 and TRBJ1-2; 7 nucleotides agree with TRBD1. Looked up from germline, CDR1 is LNHDA and CDR2 is SQIVND (reference sequence). V shed 7 bases, J shed 5 bases, and the junction held 10 bases outside the gene matches. The CDR3 runs 14 residues. The CDR3 loop is CASTPKGADYGYTF. The CDR3 nucleotides are TGTGCCAGTACCCCCAAGGGGGCGGATTATGGCTACACCTTC.

The chain uses TRBV2 and TRBJ2-7, with D maybe TRBD1 (5 bases). Germline loops: CDR1 SNHLY, CDR2 FYNNEI. The ends were cut back, 5 bases at V and 7 bases at J, with 12 bases in the middle. This CDR3 spans 12 amino acids. The CDR3 protein is CASSPRVREQYF. The CDR3 nucleotides are TGTGCCAGCAGTCCCAGGGTTCGGGAGCAGTACTTC.

This clone was counted between two and nine times. The V gene is TRBV6-1, the J gene TRBJ1-3; 7 nucleotides match TRBD1. Looked up from germline, CDR1 is MNHNS and CDR2 is SASEGT. J lost 12 bases, V lost 1 base, and 15 bases had no gene match. This CDR3 region has 16 residues. DNA of the CDR3: TGTGCCAGCAGTGAAGTTCTTATAAGGACAGGCGGAAGCATATATTTT. It codes for CASSEVLIRTGGSIYF.

This clone showed up just once. The chain is built from TRBV11-2 and TRBJ1-1; D perhaps matches TRBD1 (5 bases). V gave up 5 bases and J gave up 0 bases, with 13 bases separating them. CDR3 length equals 15 residues. CDR1 and CDR2 from the germline V gene are SGHAT and FQNNGV. Written as DNA, the CDR3 is TGTGCCAGCAGCAACAGGAATACGGTGAACACTGAAGCTTTCTTT. Translated, it gives CASSNRNTVNTEAFF.

This clone was seen just once. V usage is TRBV7-2 and J usage is TRBJ1-2; 8 nucleotides line up with TRBD1. V shed 4 bases, J shed 7 bases, and the junction held 14 bases outside the gene matches. The CDR3 is 16 residues long. The germline gives CDR1 SGHTA, CDR2 FQGNSA. CDR3 loop: CASSSPRTGNSGGYTF. The CDR3 region has the DNA TGTGCCAGCAGCTCCCCACGGACAGGGAACTCCGGTGGCTACACCTTC.